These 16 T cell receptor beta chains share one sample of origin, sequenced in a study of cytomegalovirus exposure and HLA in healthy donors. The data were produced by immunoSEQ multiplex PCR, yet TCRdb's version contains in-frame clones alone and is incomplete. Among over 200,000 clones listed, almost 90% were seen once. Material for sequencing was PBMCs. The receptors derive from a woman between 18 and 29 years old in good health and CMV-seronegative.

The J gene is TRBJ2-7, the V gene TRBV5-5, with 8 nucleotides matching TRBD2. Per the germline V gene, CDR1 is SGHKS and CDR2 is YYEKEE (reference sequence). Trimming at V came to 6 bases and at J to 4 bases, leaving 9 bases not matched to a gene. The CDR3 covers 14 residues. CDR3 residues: CASTFGLAVYEQYF. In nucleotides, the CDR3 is TGTGCCAGCACCTTTGGACTAGCCGTATACGAGCAGTACTTC.

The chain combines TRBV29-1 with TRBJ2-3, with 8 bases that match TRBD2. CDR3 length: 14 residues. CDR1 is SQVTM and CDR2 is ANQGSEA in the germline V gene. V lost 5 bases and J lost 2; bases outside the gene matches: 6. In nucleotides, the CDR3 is TGCAGCGTTAAGGAGCGGGAGAACACAGATACGCAGTATTTT. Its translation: CSVKERENTDTQYF.

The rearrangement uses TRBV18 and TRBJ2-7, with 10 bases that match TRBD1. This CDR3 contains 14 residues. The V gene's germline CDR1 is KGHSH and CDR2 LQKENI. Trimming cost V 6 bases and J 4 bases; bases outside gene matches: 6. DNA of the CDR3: TGTGCCAGCTCCCCCGGGACAGGGGTGTACGAGCAGTACTTC. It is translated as CASSPGTGVYEQYF.

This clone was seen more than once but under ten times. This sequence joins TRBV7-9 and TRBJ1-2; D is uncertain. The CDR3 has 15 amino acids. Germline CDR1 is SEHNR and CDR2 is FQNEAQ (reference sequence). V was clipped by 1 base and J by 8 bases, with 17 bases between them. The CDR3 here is CASSLGSAISGGYTF. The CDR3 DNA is TGTGCCAGCAGCTTAGGTTCAGCAATATCGGGGGGCTACACCTTC.

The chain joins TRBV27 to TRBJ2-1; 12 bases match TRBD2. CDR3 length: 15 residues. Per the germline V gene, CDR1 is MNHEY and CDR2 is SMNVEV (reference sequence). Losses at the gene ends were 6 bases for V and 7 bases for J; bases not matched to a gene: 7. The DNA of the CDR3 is TGTGCCAGCAGCAGGACTAGCGGGACCTCAAATGAGCAGTTCTTC. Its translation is CASSRTSGTSNEQFF.

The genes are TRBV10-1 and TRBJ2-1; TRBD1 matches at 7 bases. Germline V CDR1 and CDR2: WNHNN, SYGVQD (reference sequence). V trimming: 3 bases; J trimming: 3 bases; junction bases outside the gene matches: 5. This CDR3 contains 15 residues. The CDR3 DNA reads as TGCGCCAGCAGTGACCCGGGACAGAGCTACAATGAGCAGTTCTTC. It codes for CASSDPGQSYNEQFF.

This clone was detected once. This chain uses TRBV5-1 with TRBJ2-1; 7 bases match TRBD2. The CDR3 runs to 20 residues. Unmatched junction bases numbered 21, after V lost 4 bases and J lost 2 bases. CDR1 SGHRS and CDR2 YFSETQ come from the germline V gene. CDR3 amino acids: CASSPTGGVGLGKTYNEQFF. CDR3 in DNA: TGCGCCAGCAGCCCCACGGGCGGGGTCGGACTAGGGAAAACCTACAATGAGCAGTTCTTC.

CDR3 sequence reads: CASSQDQVLAGYNEQFF. The DNA of the CDR3 is TGTGCCAGCAGCCAAGATCAGGTGCTAGCGGGGTACAATGAGCAGTTCTTC. This chain links TRBV4-2 with TRBJ2-1; 9 bases agree with TRBD2. The germline V gene has CDR1 LGHNA and CDR2 YNFKEQ. This CDR3 contains 17 residues. Trimming cost V 0 bases and J 4 bases; bases outside gene matches: 7.

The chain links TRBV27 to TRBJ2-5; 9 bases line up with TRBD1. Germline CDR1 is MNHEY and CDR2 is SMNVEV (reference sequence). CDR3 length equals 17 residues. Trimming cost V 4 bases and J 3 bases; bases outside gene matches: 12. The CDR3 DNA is TGTGCCAGCAGTTCCCCAAGGACAGGGGCTATCGAAGAGACCCAGTACTTC. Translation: CASSSPRTGAIEETQYF.

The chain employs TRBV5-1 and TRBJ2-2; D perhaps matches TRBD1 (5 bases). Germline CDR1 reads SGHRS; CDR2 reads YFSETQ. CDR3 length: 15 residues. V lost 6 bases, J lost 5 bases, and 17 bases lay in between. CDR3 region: CASKGKGPDTGELFF. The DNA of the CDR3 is TGCGCCAGCAAGGGGAAGGGTCCCGATACCGGGGAGCTGTTTTTT.

The CDR3 spells CASSNSGRDTGELFF. CDR3 bases: TGTGCCAGCAGCAATAGCGGGAGGGACACCGGGGAGCTGTTTTTT. The gene calls are TRBV5-6 and TRBJ2-2, with TRBD2 matching 11 bases. CDR1 is SGHDT, CDR2 YYEEEE, per germline. This CDR3 has 15 residues. J lost 3 bases, V lost 4 bases, and 2 bases had no gene match.

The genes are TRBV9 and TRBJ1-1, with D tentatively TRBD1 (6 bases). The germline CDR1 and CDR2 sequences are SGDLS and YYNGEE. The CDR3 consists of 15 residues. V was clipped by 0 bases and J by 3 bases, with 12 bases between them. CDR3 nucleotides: TGTGCCAGCAGCGTAGACAGGGAGCTCTACACTGAAGCTTTCTTT. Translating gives CASSVDRELYTEAFF.

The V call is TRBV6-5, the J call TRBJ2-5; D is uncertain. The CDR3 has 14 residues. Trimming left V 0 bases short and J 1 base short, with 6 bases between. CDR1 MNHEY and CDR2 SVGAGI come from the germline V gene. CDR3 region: CASSYSSLQETQYF. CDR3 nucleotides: TGTGCCAGCAGTTACTCGTCCCTCCAAGAGACCCAGTACTTC.

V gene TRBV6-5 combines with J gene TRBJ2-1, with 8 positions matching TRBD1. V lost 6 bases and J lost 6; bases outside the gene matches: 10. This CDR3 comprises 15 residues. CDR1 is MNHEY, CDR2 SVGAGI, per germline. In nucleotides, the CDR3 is TGTGCCAGCAGACCCTGGACAGGGAGTGGCAATGAGCAGTTCTTC. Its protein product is CASRPWTGSGNEQFF.

This CDR3 is CASSPRGDRYQETQYF. DNA of the CDR3: TGTGCCAGCAGCCCCCGCGGCGACAGATACCAAGAGACCCAGTACTTC. This chain uses TRBV7-9 with TRBJ2-5; TRBD1 might be the D (5 bases). V gave up 5 bases and J gave up 0 bases, with 16 bases separating them. Germline values: CDR1 SEHNR, CDR2 FQNEAQ (reference sequence). The CDR3 runs 16 residues. Supplemented by reference TRBV7-9 and TRBJ2-5, the full variable domain reads DTGVSQNPRHKITKRGQNVTFRCDPISEHNRLYWYRQTLGQGPEFLTYFQNEAQLEKSRLLSDRFSAERPKGSFSTLEIQRTEQGDSAMYLCASSPRGDRYQETQYFGPGTRLLVL.

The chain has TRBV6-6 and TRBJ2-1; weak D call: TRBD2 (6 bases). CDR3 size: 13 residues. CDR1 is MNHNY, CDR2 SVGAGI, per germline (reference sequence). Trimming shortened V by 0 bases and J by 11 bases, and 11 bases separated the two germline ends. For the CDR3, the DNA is TGTGCCAGCAGTTACTCCCACGGGGGTCAGCAGTTCTTC. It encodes CASSYSHGGQQFF.